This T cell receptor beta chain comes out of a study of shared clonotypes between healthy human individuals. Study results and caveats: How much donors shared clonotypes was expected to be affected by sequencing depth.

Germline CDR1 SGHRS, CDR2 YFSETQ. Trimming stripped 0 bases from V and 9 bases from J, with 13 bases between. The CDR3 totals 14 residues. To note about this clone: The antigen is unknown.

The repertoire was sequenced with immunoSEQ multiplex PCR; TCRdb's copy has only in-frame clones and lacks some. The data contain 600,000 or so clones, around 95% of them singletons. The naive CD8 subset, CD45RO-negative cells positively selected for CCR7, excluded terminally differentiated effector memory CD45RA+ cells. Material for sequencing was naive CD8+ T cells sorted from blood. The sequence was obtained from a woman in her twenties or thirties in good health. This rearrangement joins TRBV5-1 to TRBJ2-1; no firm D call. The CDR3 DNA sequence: TGCGCCAGCAGCTTGGTCGGCGAACGGTTTGAGCAGTTCTTC. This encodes CASSLVGERFEQFF. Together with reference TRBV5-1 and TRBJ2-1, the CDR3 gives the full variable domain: KAGVTQTPRYLIKTRGQQVTLSCSPISGHRSVSWYQQTPGQGLQFLFEYFSETQRNKGNFPGRFSGRQFSNSRSEMNVSTLELGDSALYLCASSLVGERFEQFFGPGTRLTVL.